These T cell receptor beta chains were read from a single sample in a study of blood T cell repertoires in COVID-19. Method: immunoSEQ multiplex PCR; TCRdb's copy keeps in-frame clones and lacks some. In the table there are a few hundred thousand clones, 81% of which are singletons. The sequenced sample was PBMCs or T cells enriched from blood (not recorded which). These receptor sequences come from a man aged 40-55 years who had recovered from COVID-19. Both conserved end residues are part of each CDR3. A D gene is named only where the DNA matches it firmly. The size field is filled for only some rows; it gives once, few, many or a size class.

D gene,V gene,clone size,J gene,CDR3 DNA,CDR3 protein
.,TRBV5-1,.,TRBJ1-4,TGCGCCAGCAGAAGACAGGCTGGGACTAATGAAAAACTGTTTTTT,CASRRQAGTNEKLFF
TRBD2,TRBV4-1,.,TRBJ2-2,TGCGCCAGCAGCCAACTAGCGGGAGGGCCGGGGAACACCGGGGAGCTGTTTTTT,CASSQLAGGPGNTGELFF
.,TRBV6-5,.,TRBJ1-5,TGTGCCAACATCCCCAGGGTAGGGAATCAGCCCCAGCATTTT,CANIPRVGNQPQHF
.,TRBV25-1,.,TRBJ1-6,TGTGCCAGCAAGTCAGTGTATCCAAATTCACCCCTCCACTTT,CASKSVYPNSPLHF
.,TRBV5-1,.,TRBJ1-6,TGCGCCAGCAGCTTGGACAGACGCTCCTATAATTCACCCCTCCACTTT,CASSLDRRSYNSPLHF
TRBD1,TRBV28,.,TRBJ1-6,TGTGCCAGCAGTTACCCGGGACAGGCAAATTCACCCCTCCACTTT,CASSYPGQANSPLHF
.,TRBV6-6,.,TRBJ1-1,TGTGCCAGCAGCCTGGTGGGGGGGCGGCAAACTGAAGCTTTCTTT,CASSLVGGRQTEAFF
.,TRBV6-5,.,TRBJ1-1,TGTGCCAGCATCAAAGGGACACAGAACACTGAAGCTTTCTTT,CASIKGTQNTEAFF
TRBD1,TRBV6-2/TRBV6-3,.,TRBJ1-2,TGTGCCAGCAGCCGACAGGGGGCTAACTATGGCTACACCTTC,CASSRQGANYGYTF
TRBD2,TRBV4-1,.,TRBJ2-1,TGCGCCAGCAGCCAAGTCGGAAAGCGGGGGGGCAGGGATGAGCAGTTCTTC,CASSQVGKRGGRDEQFF
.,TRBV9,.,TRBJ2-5,TGTGCCAGCAGCCCCCTATTATCTCCAGAGACCCAGTACTTC,CASSPLLSPETQYF
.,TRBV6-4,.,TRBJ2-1,TGTGCCAGCAGTGACTCGCAGGGAACCTACAATGAGCAGTTCTTC,CASSDSQGTYNEQFF
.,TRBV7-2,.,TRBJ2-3,TGTGCCAGCGGCGAAGGGGGGGCCCGGGTTGGTTATACGCAGTATTTT,CASGEGGARVGYTQYF
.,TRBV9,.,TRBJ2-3,TGTGCCAGCAGCAGGGACAAACGCACAGATACGCAGTATTTT,CASSRDKRTDTQYF
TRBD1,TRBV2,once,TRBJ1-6,TGTGCCAGCAGTGAACCCGACAGGGTGGAATCACCCCTCCACTTT,CASSEPDRVESPLHF
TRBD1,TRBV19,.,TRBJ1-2,TGTGCCACGCGAACAGGACAGGGGGCCTATGGCTACACCTTC,CATRTGQGAYGYTF
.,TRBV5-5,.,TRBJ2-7,TGTGCCAGCAGCTTAGAGGGAGGAGGGGAGCAGTACTTC,CASSLEGGGEQYF
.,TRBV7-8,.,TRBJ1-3,TGTGCCAGCAGCCCGTTCGCGGGGGGGGACACCATATATTTT,CASSPFAGGDTIYF
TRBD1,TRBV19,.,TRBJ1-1,TGTGCCAGTAGTGTGGACAGGGGACACACTGAAGCTTTCTTT,CASSVDRGHTEAFF
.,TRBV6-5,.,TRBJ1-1,TGTGCCAGCAGCTACAACCGGGAGCGAAGGAACACTGAAGCTTTCTTT,CASSYNRERRNTEAFF
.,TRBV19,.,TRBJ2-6,TGTGCCAGTACCGAATACGGGGATGGGGCCAACGTCCTGACTTTC,CASTEYGDGANVLTF
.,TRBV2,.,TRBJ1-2,TGTGCCAGCACCGCGACAGTGGGAAACTATGGCTACACCTTC,CASTATVGNYGYTF